This T cell receptor beta chain derives from a study of blood T cell repertoires in COVID-19. About the research overall: Material from acute and convalescent COVID-19 was sourced from the United States, Italy and Spain.

As handled by the study authors: Scientists estimated how many nucleated cells there were by amplifying reference gene primers. The data were produced by immunoSEQ multiplex PCR, yet TCRdb's version contains in-frame clones alone and is incomplete. V, J and clone size are taken as reported in that table, and D and trimming were inferred from the DNA itself. The table lists more than 150,000 clones, roughly 92% of them singletons. After removal of 4 bases from V and 7 bases from J, the junction contained 4 bases not matched to a gene. CDR1 LGHDT and CDR2 YNNKEL come from the germline V gene (reference sequence). There are 13 residues in the CDR3.

The material sequenced was peripheral blood. The sequence came from a young man with COVID-19, enrolled during active disease. This chain joins TRBV3-1 (or the pseudogene TRBV3-2) and TRBJ1-2; 9 bases are a match to TRBD1. This CDR3 reads CASSPGQGGGYTF. The CDR3 DNA reads TGTGCCAGCAGCCCGGGACAGGGAGGTGGCTACACCTTC.